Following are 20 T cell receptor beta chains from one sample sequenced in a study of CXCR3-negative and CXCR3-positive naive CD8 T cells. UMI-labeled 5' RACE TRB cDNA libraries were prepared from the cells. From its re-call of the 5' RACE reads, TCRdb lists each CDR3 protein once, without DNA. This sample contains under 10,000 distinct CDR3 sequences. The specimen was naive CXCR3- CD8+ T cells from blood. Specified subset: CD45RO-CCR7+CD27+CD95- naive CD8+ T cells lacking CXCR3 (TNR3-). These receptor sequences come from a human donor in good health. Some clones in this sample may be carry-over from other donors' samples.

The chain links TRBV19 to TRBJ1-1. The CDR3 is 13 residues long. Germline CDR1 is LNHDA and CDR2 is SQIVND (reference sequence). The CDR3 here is CASSISVNTEAFF.

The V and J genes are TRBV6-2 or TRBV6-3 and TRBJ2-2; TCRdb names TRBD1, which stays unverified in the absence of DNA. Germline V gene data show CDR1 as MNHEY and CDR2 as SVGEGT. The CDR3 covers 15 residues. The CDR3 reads CASGTENTNTGELFF.

The CDR3 sequence: CSARSAPRLDTQYF. The chain combines TRBV20-1 with TRBJ2-3; the TCRdb D gene call, TRBD1, has no DNA to confirm it. Germline V gene data show CDR1 as DFQATT and CDR2 as SNEGSKA (reference sequence). The CDR3 is 14 amino acids.

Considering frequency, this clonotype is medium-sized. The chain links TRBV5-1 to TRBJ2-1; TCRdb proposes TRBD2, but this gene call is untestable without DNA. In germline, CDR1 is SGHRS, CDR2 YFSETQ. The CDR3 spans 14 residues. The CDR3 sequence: CASSLAGGPGEQFF.

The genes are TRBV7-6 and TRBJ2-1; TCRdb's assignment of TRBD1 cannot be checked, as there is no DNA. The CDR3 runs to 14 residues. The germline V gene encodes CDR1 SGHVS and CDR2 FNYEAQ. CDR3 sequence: CASSAWAGTGSTLF.

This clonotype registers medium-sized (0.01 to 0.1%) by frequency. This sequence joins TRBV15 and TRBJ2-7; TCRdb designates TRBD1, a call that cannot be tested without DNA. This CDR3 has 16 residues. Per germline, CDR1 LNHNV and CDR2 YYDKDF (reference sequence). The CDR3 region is CATSRDFGADSYEQYF.

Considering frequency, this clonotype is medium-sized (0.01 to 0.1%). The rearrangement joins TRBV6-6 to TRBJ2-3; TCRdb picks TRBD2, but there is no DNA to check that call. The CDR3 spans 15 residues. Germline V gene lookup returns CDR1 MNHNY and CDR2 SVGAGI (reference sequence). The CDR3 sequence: CASSYSAGSQDTQYF.

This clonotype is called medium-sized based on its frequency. CDR3 loop: CASSQAIGSEAFF. The chain has TRBV7-9 and TRBJ1-1. The CDR3 runs to 13 residues. CDR1 and CDR2 from the germline V gene are SEHNR and FQNEAQ (reference sequence).

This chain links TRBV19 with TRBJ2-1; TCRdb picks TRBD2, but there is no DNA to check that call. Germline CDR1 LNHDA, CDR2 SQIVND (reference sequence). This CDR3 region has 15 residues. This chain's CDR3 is CASSILSLPDNEQFF.

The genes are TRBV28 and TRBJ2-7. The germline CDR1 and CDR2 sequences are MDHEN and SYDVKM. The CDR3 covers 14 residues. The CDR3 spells CASSLRGAPYEQYF.

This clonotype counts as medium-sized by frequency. CDR3 protein: CASRPAGQGAYNEQFF. The gene calls are TRBV12-3 or TRBV12-4 and TRBJ2-1; no DNA is available, so the TRBD1 call from TCRdb remains unchecked. The CDR3 is 16 amino acids.

The chain's CDR3 is CASLALDIRYGYTF. The V gene is TRBV7-2, the J gene TRBJ1-2; checking the TCRdb D call of TRBD1 is not possible without DNA. CDR1 and CDR2 from the germline V gene are SGHTA and FQGNSA. The CDR3 totals 14 residues. The complete variable domain, with remaining parts taken from reference TRBV7-2 and TRBJ1-2, reads GAGVSQSPSNKVTEKGKDVELRCDPISGHTALYWYRQSLGQGLEFLIYFQGNSAPDKSGLPSDRFSAERTGGSVSTLTIQRTQQEDSAVYLCASLALDIRYGYTFGSGTRLTVV.

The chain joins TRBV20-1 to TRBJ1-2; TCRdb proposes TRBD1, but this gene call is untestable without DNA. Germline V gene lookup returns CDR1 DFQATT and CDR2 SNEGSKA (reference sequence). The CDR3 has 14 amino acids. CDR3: CSLEDRTPYYGYTF.

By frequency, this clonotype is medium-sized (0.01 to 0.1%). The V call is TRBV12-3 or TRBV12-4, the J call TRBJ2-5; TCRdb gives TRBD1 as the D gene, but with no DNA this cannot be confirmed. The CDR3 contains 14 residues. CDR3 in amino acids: CASSPGTGQETQYF.

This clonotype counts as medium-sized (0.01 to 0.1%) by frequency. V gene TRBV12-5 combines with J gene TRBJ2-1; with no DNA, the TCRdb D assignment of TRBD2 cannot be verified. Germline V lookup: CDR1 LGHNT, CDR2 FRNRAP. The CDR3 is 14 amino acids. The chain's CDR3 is CASGLSSAANEQFF. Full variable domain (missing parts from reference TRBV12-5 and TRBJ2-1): DARVTQTPRHKVTEMGQEVTMRCQPILGHNTVFWYRQTMMQGLELLAYFRNRAPLDDSGMPKDRFSAEMPDATLATLKIQPSEPRDSAVYFCASGLSSAANEQFFGPGTRLTVL.

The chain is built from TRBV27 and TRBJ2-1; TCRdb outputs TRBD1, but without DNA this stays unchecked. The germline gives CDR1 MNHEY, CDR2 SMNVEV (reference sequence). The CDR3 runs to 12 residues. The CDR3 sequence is CASSIPGNEQFF.

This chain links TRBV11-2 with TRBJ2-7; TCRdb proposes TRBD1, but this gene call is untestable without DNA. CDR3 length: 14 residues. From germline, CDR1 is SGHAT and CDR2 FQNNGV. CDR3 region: CASSVIERAHEQYF.

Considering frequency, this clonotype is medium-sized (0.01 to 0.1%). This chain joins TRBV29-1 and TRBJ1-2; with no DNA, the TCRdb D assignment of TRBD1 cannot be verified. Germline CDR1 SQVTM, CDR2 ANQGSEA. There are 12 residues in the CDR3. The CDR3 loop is CSVDRVAYGYTF.

This CDR3 is CASKTGGVGYTF. The V call is TRBV12-3 or TRBV12-4, the J call TRBJ1-2; with no DNA, the TCRdb D assignment of TRBD1 cannot be verified. This CDR3 is built from 12 residues.

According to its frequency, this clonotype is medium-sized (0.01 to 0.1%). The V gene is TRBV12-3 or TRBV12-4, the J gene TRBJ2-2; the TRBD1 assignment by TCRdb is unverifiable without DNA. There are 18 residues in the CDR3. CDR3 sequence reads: CASSPSEPGQGHTGELFF.